This T cell receptor (beta chain) stems from a study of metastatic and nonmetastatic thyroid tumors. This clone appeared many times. With MiXCR, TCRdb reprocessed the PCR reads. The sample carries around 42,000 clones, about an eighth recorded once. From germline, CDR1 is SGHNT and CDR2 YYREEE (reference sequence). V trimming: 6 bases; J trimming: 5 bases; junction bases outside the gene matches: 7. CDR3 length: 13 residues. Thyroid surgery had not been preceded by any treatment in any patient. V gene TRBV5-4 combines with J gene TRBJ2-7, with 8 bases that match TRBD1. The receptor was derived from a male donor with papillary thyroid cancer or a benign thyroid nodule (not recorded which). Some clones in this sample may be carry-over from other donors' samples. Sequences were obtained from blood. Here the CDR3 reads CASTGGRSHEQYF. CDR3 in DNA: TGTGCCAGCACAGGGGGCAGGTCCCACGAGCAGTACTTC.